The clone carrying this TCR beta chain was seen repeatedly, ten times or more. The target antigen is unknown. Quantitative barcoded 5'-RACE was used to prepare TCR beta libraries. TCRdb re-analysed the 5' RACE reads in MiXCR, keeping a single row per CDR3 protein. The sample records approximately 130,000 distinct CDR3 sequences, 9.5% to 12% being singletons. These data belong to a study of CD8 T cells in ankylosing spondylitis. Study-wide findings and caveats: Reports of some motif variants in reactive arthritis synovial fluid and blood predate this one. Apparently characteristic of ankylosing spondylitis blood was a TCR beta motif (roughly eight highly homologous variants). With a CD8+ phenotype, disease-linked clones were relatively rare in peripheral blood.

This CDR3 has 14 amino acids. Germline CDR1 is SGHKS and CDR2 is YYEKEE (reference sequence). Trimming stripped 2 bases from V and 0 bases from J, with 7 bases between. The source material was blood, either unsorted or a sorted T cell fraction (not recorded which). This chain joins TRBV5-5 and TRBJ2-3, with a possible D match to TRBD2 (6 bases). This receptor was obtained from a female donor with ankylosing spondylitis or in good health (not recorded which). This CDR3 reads CASSFAGSTDTQYF. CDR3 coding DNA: TGTGCCAGCAGCTTCGCGGGGAGCACAGATACGCAGTATTTT.